The 7 T cell receptor beta chains below were found in one sample sequenced in a study of CD8 T cells in Susac syndrome. With random hexamers, 0.5 to 1 ug RNA was reverse transcribed. One entry per CDR3 protein, called by TCRdb with MiXCR from the immunoSEQ multiplex PCR reads. Of approximately 170,000 distinct CDR3 sequences in the sample, roughly nine tenths were seen once. Sequenced material: CD4+ T cells from PBMCs. The receptors were sampled from a human donor in good health.

V gene TRBV27 combines with J gene TRBJ2-2; 7 positions agree with TRBD1. The CDR3 extends over 14 amino acids. Germline values: CDR1 MNHEY, CDR2 SMNVEV (reference sequence). Unmatched junction bases numbered 5, after V lost 6 bases and J lost 4 bases. The CDR3 DNA sequence: TGTGCCAGCAGACAGGGGCCCGGCACCGGGGAGCTGTTTTTT. Translating gives CASRQGPGTGELFF.

This sequence joins TRBV20-1 and TRBJ2-3; D perhaps matches TRBD1 (5 bases). Germline values: CDR1 DFQATT, CDR2 SNEGSKA (reference sequence). This CDR3 spans 13 amino acids. The V and J ends lost 5 bases and 9 bases respectively, with 18 bases between them. This CDR3 is CSAHQGGAGTQYF. CDR3 nucleotides: TGCAGTGCTCACCAGGGTGGCGCCGGCACGCAGTATTTT.

The chain links TRBV20-1 to TRBJ1-1; possible D gene TRBD1, 6 bases. Germline-derived CDR1 and CDR2 are DFQATT and SNEGSKA (reference sequence). This CDR3 contains 13 residues. CDR3 DNA sequence: TGCAGACCAGAGGGGGGCTCGCGCACTGAAGCTTTCTTT. Its protein is CRPEGGSRTEAFF.

The chain uses TRBV19 and TRBJ2-2; D gene unclear. The CDR3 totals 17 residues. In germline, CDR1 is LNHDA, CDR2 SQIVND (reference sequence). V was shortened by 5 bases and J by 3 bases, with 19 bases between the two germline ends. CDR3 nucleotides: TGTGCCAGTAGTGTCCCGGCCAGAGGCCCGCACACCGGGGAGCTGTTTTTT. Translating it yields CASSVPARGPHTGELFF.

V gene TRBV14 combines with J gene TRBJ2-5, with D unresolved. This CDR3 has 13 residues. The germline gives CDR1 SGHDN, CDR2 FVKESK. V gave up 5 bases and J gave up 0 bases, with 7 bases separating them. CDR3 in DNA: TGTGCCAGCAGCTCGAAGTACCAAGAGACCCAGTACTTC. Translating gives CASSSKYQETQYF.

Only one count was recorded for this clonotype. The chain combines TRBV4-3 with TRBJ2-3, with TRBD2 as a possible D gene (5 bases). This CDR3 contains 13 residues. V was clipped by 3 bases and J by 3 bases, with 7 bases between them. Germline CDR1 LGHNA, CDR2 YSLEER. The chain's CDR3 is CASSQRTTDTQYF. As DNA, the CDR3 is TGCGCCAGCAGCCAGAGGACTACAGATACGCAGTATTTT.

V is TRBV20-1 and J is TRBJ1-1; 9 bases map to TRBD1. Looked up from germline, CDR1 is DFQATT and CDR2 is SNEGSKA (reference sequence). The CDR3 loop spans 15 amino acids. J lost 2 bases, V lost 3 bases, and 7 bases had no gene match. The CDR3 bases are TGCAGTGCTAGGGTTCGGGGACAGGGAAACACTGAAGCTTTCTTT. Encoded protein: CSARVRGQGNTEAFF.